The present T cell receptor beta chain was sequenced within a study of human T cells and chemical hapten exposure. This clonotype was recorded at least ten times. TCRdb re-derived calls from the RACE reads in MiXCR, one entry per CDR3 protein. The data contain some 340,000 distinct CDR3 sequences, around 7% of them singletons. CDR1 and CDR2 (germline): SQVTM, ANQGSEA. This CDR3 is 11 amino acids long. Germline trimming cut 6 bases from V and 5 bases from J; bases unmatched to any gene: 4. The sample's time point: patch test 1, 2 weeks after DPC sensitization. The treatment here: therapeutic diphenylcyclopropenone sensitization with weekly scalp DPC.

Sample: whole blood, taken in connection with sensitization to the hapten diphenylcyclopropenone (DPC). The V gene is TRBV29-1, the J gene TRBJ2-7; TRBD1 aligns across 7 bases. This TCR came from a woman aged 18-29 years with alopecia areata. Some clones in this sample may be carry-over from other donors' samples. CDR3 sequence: CSVATGDEQYF. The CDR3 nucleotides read TGCAGCGTCGCCACAGGGGACGAGCAGTACTTC.